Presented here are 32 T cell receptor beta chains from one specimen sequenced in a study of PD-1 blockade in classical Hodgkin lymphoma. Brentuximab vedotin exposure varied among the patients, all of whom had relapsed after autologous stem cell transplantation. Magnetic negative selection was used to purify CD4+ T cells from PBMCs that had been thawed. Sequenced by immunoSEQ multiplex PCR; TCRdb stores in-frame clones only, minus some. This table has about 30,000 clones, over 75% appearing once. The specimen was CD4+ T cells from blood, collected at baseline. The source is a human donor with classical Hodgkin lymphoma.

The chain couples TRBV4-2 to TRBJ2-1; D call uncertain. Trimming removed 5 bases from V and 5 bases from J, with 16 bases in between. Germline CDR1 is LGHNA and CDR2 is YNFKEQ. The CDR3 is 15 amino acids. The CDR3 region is CASSSSIESNNEQFF. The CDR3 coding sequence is TGTGCCAGCAGCTCTAGTATCGAGAGCAACAATGAGCAGTTCTTC.

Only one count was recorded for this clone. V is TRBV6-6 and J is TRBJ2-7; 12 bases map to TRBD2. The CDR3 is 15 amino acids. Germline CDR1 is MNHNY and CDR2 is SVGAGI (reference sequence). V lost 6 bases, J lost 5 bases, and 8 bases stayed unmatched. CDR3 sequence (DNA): TGTGCCAGCAGACGCCTAGCGGGAGGGCCCGACGAGCAGTACTTC. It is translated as CASRRLAGGPDEQYF.

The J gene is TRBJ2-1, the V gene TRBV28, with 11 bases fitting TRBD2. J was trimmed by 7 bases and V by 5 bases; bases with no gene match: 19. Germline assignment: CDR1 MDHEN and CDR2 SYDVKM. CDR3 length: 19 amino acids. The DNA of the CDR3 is TGTGCCAGCAGTGCCGCGACTAGCGGGATCCCTCTTAGGGCGAATGAGCAGTTCTTC. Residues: CASSAATSGIPLRANEQFF.

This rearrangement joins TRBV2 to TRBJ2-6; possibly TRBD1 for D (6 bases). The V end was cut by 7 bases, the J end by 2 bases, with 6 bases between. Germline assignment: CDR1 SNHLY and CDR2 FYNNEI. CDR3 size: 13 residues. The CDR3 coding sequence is TGTGCCAGCAACAGGGCTGGGGCCAACGTCCTGACTTTC. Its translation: CASNRAGANVLTF.

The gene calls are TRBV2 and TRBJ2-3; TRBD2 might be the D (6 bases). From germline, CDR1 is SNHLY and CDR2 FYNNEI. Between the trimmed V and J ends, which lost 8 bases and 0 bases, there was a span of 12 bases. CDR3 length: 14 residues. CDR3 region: CASPAGQSTDTQYF. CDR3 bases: TGTGCCAGCCCCGCGGGGCAGAGCACAGATACGCAGTATTTT. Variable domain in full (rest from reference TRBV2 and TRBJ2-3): EPEVTQTPSHQVTQMGQEVILRCVPISNHLYFYWYRQILGQKVEFLVSFYNNEISEKSEIFDDQFSVERPDGSNFTLKIRSTKLEDSAMYFCASPAGQSTDTQYFGPGTRLTVL.

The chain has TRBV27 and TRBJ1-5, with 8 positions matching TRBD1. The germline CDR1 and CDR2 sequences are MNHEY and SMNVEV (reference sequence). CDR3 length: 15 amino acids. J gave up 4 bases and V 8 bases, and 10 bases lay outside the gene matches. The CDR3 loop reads CASRSTDRVNQPQHF. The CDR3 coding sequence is TGTGCCAGCCGAAGCACGGACAGGGTGAATCAGCCCCAGCATTTT.

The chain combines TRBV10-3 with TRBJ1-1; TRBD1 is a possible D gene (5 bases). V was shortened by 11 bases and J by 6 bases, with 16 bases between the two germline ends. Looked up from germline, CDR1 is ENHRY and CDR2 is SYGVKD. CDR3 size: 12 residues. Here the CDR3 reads CASRSGEAEAFF. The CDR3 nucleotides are TGTGCCTCTCGGTCGGGGGAGGCTGAAGCTTTCTTT.

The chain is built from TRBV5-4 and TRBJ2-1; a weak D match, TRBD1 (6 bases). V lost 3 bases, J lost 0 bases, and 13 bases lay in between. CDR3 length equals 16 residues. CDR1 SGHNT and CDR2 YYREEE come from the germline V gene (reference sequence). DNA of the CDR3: TGTGCCAGCAGCTCACAGGGATCTGCCTCCTACAATGAGCAGTTCTTC. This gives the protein CASSSQGSASYNEQFF.

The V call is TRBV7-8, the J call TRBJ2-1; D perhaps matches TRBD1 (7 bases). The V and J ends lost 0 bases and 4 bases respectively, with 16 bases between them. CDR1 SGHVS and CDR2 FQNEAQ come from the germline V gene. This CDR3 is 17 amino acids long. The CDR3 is CASSLAGGTVFYNEQFF. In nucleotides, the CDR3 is TGTGCCAGCAGCTTAGCGGGCGGGACAGTTTTTTACAATGAGCAGTTCTTC.

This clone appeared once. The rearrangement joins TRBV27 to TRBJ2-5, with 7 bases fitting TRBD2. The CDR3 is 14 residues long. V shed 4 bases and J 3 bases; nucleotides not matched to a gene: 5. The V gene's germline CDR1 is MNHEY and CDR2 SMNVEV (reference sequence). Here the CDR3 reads CASSSRAGKETQYF. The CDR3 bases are TGTGCCAGCAGTTCCCGAGCGGGGAAAGAGACCCAGTACTTC.

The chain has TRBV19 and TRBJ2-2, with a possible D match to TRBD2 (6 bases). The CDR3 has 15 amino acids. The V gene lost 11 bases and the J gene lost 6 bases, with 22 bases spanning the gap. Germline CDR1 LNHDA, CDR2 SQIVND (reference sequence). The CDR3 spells CAARPGGGFAGELFF. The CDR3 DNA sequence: TGTGCCGCCCGTCCCGGGGGAGGCTTCGCCGGGGAGCTGTTTTTT.

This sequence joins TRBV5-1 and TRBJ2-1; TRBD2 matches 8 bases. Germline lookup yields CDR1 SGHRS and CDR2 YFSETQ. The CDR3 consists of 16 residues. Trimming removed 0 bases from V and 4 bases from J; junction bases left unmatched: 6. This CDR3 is CASSLVVAGSYNEQFF. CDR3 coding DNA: TGCGCCAGCAGCTTGGTGGTAGCGGGATCTTACAATGAGCAGTTCTTC.

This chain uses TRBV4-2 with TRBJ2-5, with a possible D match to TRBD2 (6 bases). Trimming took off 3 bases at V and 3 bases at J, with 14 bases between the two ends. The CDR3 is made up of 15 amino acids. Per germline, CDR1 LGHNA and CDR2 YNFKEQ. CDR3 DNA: TGTGCCAGCAGCCATACCGGGACTGAAGAAGAGACCCAGTACTTC. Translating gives CASSHTGTEEETQYF.

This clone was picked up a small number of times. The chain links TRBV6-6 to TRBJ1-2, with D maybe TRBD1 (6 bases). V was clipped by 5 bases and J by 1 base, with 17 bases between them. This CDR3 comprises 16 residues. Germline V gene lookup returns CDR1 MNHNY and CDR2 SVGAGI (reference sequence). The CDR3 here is CASSPATGTHNYGYTF. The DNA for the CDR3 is TGTGCCAGCAGTCCTGCGACAGGAACCCATAACTATGGCTACACCTTC.

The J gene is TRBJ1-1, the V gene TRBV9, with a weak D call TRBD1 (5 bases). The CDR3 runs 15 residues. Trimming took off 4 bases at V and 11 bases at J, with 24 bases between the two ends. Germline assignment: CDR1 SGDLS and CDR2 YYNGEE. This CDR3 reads CASSYDPGELGDAFF. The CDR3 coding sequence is TGTGCCAGCAGCTACGACCCGGGGGAATTGGGGGATGCTTTCTTT.

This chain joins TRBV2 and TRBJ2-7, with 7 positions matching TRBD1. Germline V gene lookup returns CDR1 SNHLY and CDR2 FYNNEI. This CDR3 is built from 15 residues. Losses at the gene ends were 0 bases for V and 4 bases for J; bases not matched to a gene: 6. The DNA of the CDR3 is TGTGCCAGCAGTGAAGCTGACAGGGCCCGATACGAGCAGTACTTC. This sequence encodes CASSEADRARYEQYF.

This chain's CDR3 is CASSSRVRLWATEAFF. The DNA of the CDR3 is TGTGCCAGCAGTTCCAGGGTACGGTTGTGGGCCACTGAAGCTTTCTTT. The chain employs TRBV28 and TRBJ1-1; the D gene is possibly TRBD1 (5 bases). V was cut by 4 bases and J by 4 bases, with 19 bases left in between. In germline, CDR1 is MDHEN, CDR2 SYDVKM. This CDR3 region has 16 residues.

The CDR3 bases are TGTGCCATCAGTGAGGAACAGTTATATGGCTACACCTTC. This encodes CAISEEQLYGYTF. This chain joins TRBV10-3 and TRBJ1-2; D is uncertain. In germline, CDR1 is ENHRY, CDR2 SYGVKD. The CDR3 extends over 13 amino acids. V lost 2 bases and J 5 bases, leaving 9 bases between the germline ends.

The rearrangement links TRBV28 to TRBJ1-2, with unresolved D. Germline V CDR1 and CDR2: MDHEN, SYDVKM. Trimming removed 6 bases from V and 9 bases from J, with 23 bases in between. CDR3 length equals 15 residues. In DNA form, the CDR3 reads TGTGCCAGCAGCCAGCCTAAGTGGGCCGGTAAGAGCTACACCTTC. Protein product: CASSQPKWAGKSYTF.

CDR3 nucleotides: TGCGCCAGCAGCTTGTCGGGATCCGAGCAGTACTTC. Protein product: CASSLSGSEQYF. The chain links TRBV5-1 to TRBJ2-7, with a tentative D call TRBD2 (5 bases). This CDR3 is built from 12 residues. Trimming pared 1 base from V and 6 bases from J, leaving 8 bases between. Germline CDR1 SGHRS, CDR2 YFSETQ.

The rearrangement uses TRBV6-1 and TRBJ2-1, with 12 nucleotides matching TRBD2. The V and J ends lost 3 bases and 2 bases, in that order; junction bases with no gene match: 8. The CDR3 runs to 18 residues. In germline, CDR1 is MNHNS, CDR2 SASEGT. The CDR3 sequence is CASSEDTSGRTPYNEQFF. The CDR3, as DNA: TGTGCCAGCAGTGAGGACACTAGCGGGAGGACTCCCTACAATGAGCAGTTCTTC.

DNA for the CDR3: TGTGCCAGCAGCTTAGTCCGGAACGAGCAGTACTTC. Its protein is CASSLVRNEQYF. V usage is TRBV11-2 and J usage is TRBJ2-7; D remains unclear. Trimming took 1 base from V and 5 from J, leaving 6 bases between them. The germline CDR1 and CDR2 sequences are SGHAT and FQNNGV. This CDR3 comprises 12 residues.

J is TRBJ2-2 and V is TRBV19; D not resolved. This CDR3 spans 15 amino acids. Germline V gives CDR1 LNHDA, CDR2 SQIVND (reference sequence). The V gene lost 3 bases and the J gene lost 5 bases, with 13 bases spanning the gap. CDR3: CASSMSGSSTGELFF. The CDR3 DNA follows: TGTGCCAGTAGTATGAGTGGCAGTTCGACCGGGGAGCTGTTTTTT. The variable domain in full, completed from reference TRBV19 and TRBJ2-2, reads DGGITQSPKYLFRKEGQNVTLSCEQNLNHDAMYWYRQDPGQGLRLIYYSQIVNDFQKGDIAEGYSVSREKKESFPLTVTSAQKNPTAFYLCASSMSGSSTGELFFGEGSRLTVL.

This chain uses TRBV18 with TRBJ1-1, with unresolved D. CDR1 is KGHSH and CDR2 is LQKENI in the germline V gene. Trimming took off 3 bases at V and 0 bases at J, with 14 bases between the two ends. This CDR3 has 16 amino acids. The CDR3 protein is CASSPRLGGLNTEAFF. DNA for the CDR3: TGTGCCAGCTCACCCCGGTTGGGCGGTTTGAACACTGAAGCTTTCTTT.

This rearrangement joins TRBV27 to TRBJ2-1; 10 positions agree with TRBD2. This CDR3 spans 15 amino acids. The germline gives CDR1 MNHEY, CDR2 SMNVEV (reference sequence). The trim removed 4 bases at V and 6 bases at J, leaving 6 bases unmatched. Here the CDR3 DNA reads TGTGCCAGCAGTTCGACTAGCGGGTACATCAATGAGCAGTTCTTC. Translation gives CASSSTSGYINEQFF.

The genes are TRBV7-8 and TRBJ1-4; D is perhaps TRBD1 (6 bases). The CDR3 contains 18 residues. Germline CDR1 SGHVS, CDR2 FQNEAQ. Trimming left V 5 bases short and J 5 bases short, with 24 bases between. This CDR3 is CASSPRGTLGALNEKLFF. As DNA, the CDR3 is TGTGCCAGCAGCCCACGGGGGACACTTGGGGCCTTGAATGAAAAACTGTTTTTT.

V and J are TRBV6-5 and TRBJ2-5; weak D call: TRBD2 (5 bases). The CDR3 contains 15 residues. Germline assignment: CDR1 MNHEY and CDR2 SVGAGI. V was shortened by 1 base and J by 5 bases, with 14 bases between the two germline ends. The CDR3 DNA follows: TGTGCCAGCAGTTACTACCCGGACTTCGGGGAGACCCAGTACTTC. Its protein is CASSYYPDFGETQYF.

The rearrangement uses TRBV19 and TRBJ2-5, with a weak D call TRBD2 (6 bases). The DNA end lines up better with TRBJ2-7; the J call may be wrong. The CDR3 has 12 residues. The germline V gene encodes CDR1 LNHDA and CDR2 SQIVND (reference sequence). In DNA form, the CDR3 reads TGTGCCAGTAGTAACTCCGGGGGCGAGCAGTACTTC. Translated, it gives CASSNSGGEQYF.

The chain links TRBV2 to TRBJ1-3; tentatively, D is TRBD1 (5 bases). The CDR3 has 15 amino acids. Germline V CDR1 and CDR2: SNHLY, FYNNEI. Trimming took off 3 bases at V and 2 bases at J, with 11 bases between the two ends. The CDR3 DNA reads TGTGCCAGCAGTGAGGCAGGGTTGACTGGAAACACCATATATTTT. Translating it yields CASSEAGLTGNTIYF.

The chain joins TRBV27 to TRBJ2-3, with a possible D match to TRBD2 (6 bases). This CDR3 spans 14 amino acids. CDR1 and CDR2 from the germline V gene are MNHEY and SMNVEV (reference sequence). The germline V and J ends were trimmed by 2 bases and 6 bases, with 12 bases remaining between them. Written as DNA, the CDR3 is TGTGCCAGCAGTTTACGCGGGAAAGGGGATACGCAGTATTTT. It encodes CASSLRGKGDTQYF.

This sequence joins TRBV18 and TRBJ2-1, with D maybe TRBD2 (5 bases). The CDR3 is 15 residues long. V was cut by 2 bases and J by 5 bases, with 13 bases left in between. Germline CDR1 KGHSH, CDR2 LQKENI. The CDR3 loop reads CASSPSGNPNNEQFF. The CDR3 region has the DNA TGTGCCAGCTCACCATCGGGGAACCCGAACAATGAGCAGTTCTTC.

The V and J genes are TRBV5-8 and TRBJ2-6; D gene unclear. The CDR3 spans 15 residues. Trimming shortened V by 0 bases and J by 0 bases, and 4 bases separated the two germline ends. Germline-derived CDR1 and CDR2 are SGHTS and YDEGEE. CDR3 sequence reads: CASSLDGSGANVLTF. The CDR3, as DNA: TGTGCCAGCAGCTTGGACGGCTCTGGGGCCAACGTCCTGACTTTC.